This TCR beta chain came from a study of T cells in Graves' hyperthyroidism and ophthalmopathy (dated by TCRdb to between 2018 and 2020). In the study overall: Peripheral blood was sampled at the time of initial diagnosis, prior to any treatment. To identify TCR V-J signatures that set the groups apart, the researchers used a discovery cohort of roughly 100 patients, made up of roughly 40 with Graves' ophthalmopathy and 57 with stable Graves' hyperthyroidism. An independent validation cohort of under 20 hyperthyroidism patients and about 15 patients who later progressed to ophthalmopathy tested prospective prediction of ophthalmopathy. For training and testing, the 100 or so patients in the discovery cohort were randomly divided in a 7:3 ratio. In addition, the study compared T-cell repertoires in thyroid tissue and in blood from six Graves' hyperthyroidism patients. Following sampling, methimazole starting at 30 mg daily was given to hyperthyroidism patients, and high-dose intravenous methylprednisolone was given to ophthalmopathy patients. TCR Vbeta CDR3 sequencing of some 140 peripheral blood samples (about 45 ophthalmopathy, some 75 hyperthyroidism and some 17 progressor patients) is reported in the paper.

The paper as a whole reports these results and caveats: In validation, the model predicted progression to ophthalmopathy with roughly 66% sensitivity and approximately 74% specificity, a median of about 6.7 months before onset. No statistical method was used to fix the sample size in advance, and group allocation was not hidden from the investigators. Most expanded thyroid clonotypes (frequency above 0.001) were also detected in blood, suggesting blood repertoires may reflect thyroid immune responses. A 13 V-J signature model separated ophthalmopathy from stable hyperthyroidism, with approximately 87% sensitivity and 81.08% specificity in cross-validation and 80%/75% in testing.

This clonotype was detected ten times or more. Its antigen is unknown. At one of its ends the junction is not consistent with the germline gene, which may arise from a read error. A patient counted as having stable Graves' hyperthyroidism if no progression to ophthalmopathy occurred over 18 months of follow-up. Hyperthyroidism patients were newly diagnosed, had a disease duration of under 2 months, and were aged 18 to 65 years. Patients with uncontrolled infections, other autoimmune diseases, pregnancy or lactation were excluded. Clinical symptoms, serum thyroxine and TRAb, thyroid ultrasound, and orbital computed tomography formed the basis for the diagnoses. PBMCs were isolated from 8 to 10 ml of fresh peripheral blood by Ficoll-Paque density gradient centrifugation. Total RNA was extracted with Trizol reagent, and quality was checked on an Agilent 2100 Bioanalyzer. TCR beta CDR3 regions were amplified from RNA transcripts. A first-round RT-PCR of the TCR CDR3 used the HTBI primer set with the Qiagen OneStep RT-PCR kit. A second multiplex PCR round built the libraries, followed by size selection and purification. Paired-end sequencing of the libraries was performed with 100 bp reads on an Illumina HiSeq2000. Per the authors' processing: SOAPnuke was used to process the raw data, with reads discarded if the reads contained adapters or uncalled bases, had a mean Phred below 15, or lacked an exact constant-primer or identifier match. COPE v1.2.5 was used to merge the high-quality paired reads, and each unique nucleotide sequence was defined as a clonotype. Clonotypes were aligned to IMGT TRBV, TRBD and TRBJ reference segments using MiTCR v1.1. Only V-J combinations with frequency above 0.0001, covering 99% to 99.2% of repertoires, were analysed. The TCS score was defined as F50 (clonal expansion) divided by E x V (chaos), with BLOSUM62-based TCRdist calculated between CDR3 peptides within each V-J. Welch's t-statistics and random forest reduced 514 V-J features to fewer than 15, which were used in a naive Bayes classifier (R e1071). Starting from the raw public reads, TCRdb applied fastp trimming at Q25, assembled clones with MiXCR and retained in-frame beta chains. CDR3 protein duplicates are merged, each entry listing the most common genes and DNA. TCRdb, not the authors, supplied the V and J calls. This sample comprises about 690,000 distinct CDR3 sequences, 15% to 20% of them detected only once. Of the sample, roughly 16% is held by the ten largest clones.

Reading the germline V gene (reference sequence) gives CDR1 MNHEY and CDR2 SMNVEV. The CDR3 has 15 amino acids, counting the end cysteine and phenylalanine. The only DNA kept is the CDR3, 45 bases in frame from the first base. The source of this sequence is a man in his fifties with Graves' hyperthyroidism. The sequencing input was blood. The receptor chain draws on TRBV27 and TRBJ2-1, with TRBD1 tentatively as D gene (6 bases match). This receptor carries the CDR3 CASSLSGHPYNEQFF. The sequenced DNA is TGTGCCAGCAGTCTATCGGGACACCCCTACAATGAGCAGTTCTTC.